Listed below are T cell receptor beta chains from one sample, sequenced in a study of blood T cell repertoires in COVID-19. Sequenced by immunoSEQ multiplex PCR; TCRdb stores in-frame clones only, minus some. Counted here are some 47,000 clones, roughly 87% occurring once; the ten biggest clones make up more than 20%. Sequencing was done on a sample of peripheral blood. The receptors come from a woman aged 80 or over in a cohort sampled during active or convalescent COVID-19. Both conserved end residues are part of each CDR3. Fields, in order: clone size, V gene, J gene, CDR3 length, D gene, CDR3 DNA, CDR3 protein. The D gene is left open where the match is weak. Clone size is given for some rows only: seen once, a few or many times, or a class if the clone is expanded.

-,TRBV5-1,TRBJ1-4,16,TRBD1,TGCGCCAGCAGCCCGTCTAAGGGACAGGATAATGAAAAACTGTTTTTT,CASSPSKGQDNEKLFF
-,TRBV7-2,TRBJ2-3,16,TRBD2,TGTGCCAGCAGCCTCGGACTAGCGGGACCCGCAGATACGCAGTATTTT,CASSLGLAGPADTQYF
-,TRBV10-1,TRBJ2-3,14,-,TGCGCCAGCAGTGACCTAGCTTCCACAGATACGCAGTATTTT,CASSDLASTDTQYF
-,TRBV5-4,TRBJ2-2,15,TRBD2,TGTGCCAGCAGCCTTAGCGGGAGGAGTCCCGGGGAGCTGTTTTTT,CASSLSGRSPGELFF
-,TRBV11-2,TRBJ1-1,17,TRBD1,TGTGCCAGCAGCCCGGGACAGGGGCTACAACGAGACACTGAAGCTTTCTTT,CASSPGQGLQRDTEAFF
-,TRBV5-1,TRBJ2-1,15,TRBD2,TGCGCCAGCAGCCCCCGAGCGGGAACCTACAATGAGCAGTTCTTC,CASSPRAGTYNEQFF
-,TRBV5-5,TRBJ1-1,17,TRBD1,TGTGCCAGCAGCTGGAGGACAGGGGGCGCGGGGTCCACTGAAGCTTTCTTT,CASSWRTGGAGSTEAFF
once,TRBV5-5,TRBJ1-1,15,-,TGTGCCAGCAGCCGTCTAGGGCCGGCGGGGACTGAAGCTTTCTTT,CASSRLGPAGTEAFF
-,TRBV2,TRBJ1-3,18,TRBD1,TGTGCCAGCAGTGAAGGTTGGGGACAGGGACGGTCTGGAAACACCATATATTTT,CASSEGWGQGRSGNTIYF
-,TRBV10-1,TRBJ2-1,19,TRBD2,TGCGCCAGCAGTGGTGGGACTAGCGGGGGGGAGAGCTCCTACAATGAGCAGTTCTTC,CASSGGTSGGESSYNEQFF
-,TRBV24-1,TRBJ2-5,17,TRBD2,TGTGCCACCAGTGATCCGCGATTTAGCGGGAGACAAGAGACCCAGTACTTC,CATSDPRFSGRQETQYF
once,TRBV6-6,TRBJ1-1,13,TRBD1,TGTGCCAGCAGTTACAGGGACAGTCTTGAAGCTTTCTTT,CASSYRDSLEAFF
once,TRBV11-2,TRBJ2-1,14,TRBD2,TGTGCCAGCAACCCAGCGGGGGGGCGAAATGAGCAGTTCTTC,CASNPAGGRNEQFF
-,TRBV2,TRBJ2-5,14,TRBD2,TGTGCCAGCAGCCGCGGGGGGGCCCAAGAGACCCAGTACTTC,CASSRGGAQETQYF
-,TRBV5-1,TRBJ1-2,15,-,TGCGCCAGCAGCTTTGGTACAGGCCGGAACTATGGCTACACCTTC,CASSFGTGRNYGYTF
-,TRBV28,TRBJ1-5,12,-,TGTGCCAGCAGTTTTCAGAAGAGGGCCCAGCATTTT,CASSFQKRAQHF
once,TRBV7-9,TRBJ2-7,16,TRBD1,TGTGCCAGCAGCTCTAGTCCGGGACAGGGGTCCTACGAGCAGTACTTC,CASSSSPGQGSYEQYF
-,TRBV7-2,TRBJ2-3,16,-,TGTGCCAGCAGCGAGCGCTGGACTGGGGGCCCAGATACGCAGTATTTT,CASSERWTGGPDTQYF
-,TRBV11-2,TRBJ2-5,15,TRBD2,TGTGCCAGCAGCTTGGCTGGACTAGCGGAAGAGACCCAGTACTTC,CASSLAGLAEETQYF
-,TRBV6-5,TRBJ1-2,14,-,TGTGCCAGCAGCCTCGGGGTTGGGGTGGATGGCTACACCTTC,CASSLGVGVDGYTF
-,TRBV11-3,TRBJ1-5,13,-,TGTGCCAGCAGCTTAGATGTATATCAGCCCCAGCATTTT,CASSLDVYQPQHF
-,TRBV30,TRBJ2-1,14,TRBD1,TGTGCCTGGAGCGCGACAGGGGCCTACAATGAGCAGTTCTTC,CAWSATGAYNEQFF
few,TRBV6-5,TRBJ2-7,16,TRBD2,TGTGCCAGCAGTTACTCCACTAGCGGGACATCCTACGAGCAGTACTTC,CASSYSTSGTSYEQYF
-,TRBV7-3,TRBJ2-5,17,TRBD2,TGTGCCAGCAGCTCCCTCGGGGGCGGGGGGGCCCCCGAGACCCAGTACTTC,CASSSLGGGGAPETQYF
few,TRBV19,TRBJ1-3,13,-,TGTGCCAGTAGCGACATTGCTGGAAACACCATATATTTT,CASSDIAGNTIYF
-,TRBV27,TRBJ1-1,13,-,TGTGCCAGCAGTTTCTTGGGGGCGGGTGAAGCTTTCTTT,CASSFLGAGEAFF
-,TRBV10-3,TRBJ2-7,14,TRBD1,TGTGCCATCAGTGCGGACAGGGGGGTTACGGAGCAGTACTTC,CAISADRGVTEQYF
-,TRBV6-5,TRBJ2-1,15,-,TGTGCCAGCATGGCCCGGGGAAGCTCCTACAATGAGCAGTTCTTC,CASMARGSSYNEQFF
few,TRBV10-3,TRBJ2-7,14,-,TGTGCCACCTTGGGGCAGGGGAGATTGGACGAGCAGTACTTC,CATLGQGRLDEQYF
-,TRBV7-9,TRBJ1-4,13,-,TGTGCCAGCAGCGCAGACACAAATGAAAAACTGTTTTTT,CASSADTNEKLFF
-,TRBV7-9,TRBJ2-3,14,TRBD1,TGTGCCAGCAGCTTGGGGACAGGGCCGGATACGCAGTATTTT,CASSLGTGPDTQYF
-,TRBV10-2,TRBJ1-2,15,TRBD1,TGCGCCAGCAGACTCGGACAGGGGGCGAACTATGGCTACACCTTC,CASRLGQGANYGYTF
-,TRBV7-9,TRBJ1-4,13,-,TGTGCCAGCAGCTTAGAAGCAGGTGAAAAACTGTTTTTT,CASSLEAGEKLFF
-,TRBV11-3,TRBJ2-4,15,TRBD2,TGTGCCAGCAGCCGGACTAGCGGGACGGTAAACATTCAGTACTTC,CASSRTSGTVNIQYF
-,TRBV5-1,TRBJ1-4,13,-,TGCGCCAGCAGCTCCGGAGTATATGAAAAACTGTTTTTT,CASSSGVYEKLFF
-,TRBV13,TRBJ2-5,13,-,TGTGCCAGCAGCTTAGACAGGGCGGAGACCCAGTACTTC,CASSLDRAETQYF
-,TRBV28,TRBJ1-5,18,-,TGTGCCAGCAGTTCCCTGATCCTCCGGGCCCTGGGAGATCAGCCCCAGCATTTT,CASSSLILRALGDQPQHF
once,TRBV9,TRBJ2-7,12,-,TGTGCCAGCAGCCCAACGGGGTACGAGCAGTACTTC,CASSPTGYEQYF
-,TRBV19,TRBJ1-4,16,TRBD1,TGTGCCAGTAGTATCTCTACCGGGACAGGGATTGAAAAACTGTTTTTT,CASSISTGTGIEKLFF
-,TRBV5-4,TRBJ1-1,14,-,TGTGCCAGCAGCTTTTTACAAGGGGCTGTTGAAGCTTTCTTT,CASSFLQGAVEAFF
-,TRBV30,TRBJ2-5,14,TRBD2,TGTGCCTGGAGACCGGGGGGGGAACGAGAGACCCAGTACTTC,CAWRPGGERETQYF
once,TRBV7-2,TRBJ2-4,15,TRBD2,TGTGCCAGCAGTTACGGAGGCGGGGGAGAAAACATTCAGTACTTC,CASSYGGGGENIQYF
-,TRBV7-2,TRBJ1-2,15,-,TGTGCCAGCAGCCAATTTGGGGGCGCAGTCGATGGCTACACCTTC,CASSQFGGAVDGYTF
-,TRBV11-2,TRBJ2-1,12,-,TGTGCCAGCAGCTTAGCGGGTTTTGAGCAGTTCTTC,CASSLAGFEQFF
once,TRBV4-1,TRBJ2-1,15,TRBD2,TGCGCCAGCAGCCCGGGACTAGCGGGAGTATATGAGCAGTTCTTC,CASSPGLAGVYEQFF